This paragraph reports one T cell receptor beta chain. This sample is part of a study of blood T cell repertoires in COVID-19. The overall study: Collection of acute and convalescent COVID-19 samples took place in the United States, Italy and Spain.

Germline V gives CDR1 SGHDT, CDR2 YYEEEE. The CDR3 is made up of 17 amino acids. Trimming stripped 0 bases from V and 2 bases from J, with 17 bases between. Using immunoSEQ multiplex PCR, the repertoire was profiled, and TCRdb retains in-frame clones only, with some absent. The sample includes some 200,000 clones, 85% to 95% seen only once; the top ten take approximately 0.69%. The chain is built from TRBV5-6 and TRBJ1-1; D possibly corresponds to TRBD1 (5 bases). The sequence came from a young man with COVID-19, enrolled during active disease. Sequenced: peripheral blood. The CDR3 loop reads CASSLEGGAAVNTEAFF. The DNA for the CDR3 is TGTGCCAGCAGCTTGGAGGGTGGGGCAGCTGTCAACACTGAAGCTTTCTTT.